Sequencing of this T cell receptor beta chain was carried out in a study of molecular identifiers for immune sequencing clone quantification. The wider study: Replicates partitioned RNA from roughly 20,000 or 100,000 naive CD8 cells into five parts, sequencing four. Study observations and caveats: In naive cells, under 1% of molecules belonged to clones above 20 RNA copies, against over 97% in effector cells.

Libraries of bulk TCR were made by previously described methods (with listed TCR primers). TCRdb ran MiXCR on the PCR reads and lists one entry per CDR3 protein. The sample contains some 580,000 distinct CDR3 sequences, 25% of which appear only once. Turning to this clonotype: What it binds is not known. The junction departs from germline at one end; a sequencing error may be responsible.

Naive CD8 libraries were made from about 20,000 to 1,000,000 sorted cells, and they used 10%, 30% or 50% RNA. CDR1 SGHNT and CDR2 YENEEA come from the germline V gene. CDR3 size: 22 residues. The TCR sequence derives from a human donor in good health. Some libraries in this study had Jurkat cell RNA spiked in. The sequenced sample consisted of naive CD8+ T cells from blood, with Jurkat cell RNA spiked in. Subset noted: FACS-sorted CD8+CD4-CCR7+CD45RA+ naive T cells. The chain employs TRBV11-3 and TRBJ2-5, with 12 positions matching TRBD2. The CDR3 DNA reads TGTGCCAGCAGCACCCAATCGTCGATCGAGACTAGCGGGAGCCGCGAAAGAGAGACCCCGTACTTC. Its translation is CASSTQSSIETSGSRERETPYF. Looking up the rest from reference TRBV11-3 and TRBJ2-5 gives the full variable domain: EAGVVQSPRYKIIEKKQPVAFWCNPISGHNTLYWYLQNLGQGPELLIRYENEEAVDDSQLPKDRFSAERLKGVDSTLKIQPAELGDSAVYLCASSTQSSIETSGSRERETPYFGPGTRLLVL.